A selection of T cell receptor beta chains follows, all from one sample in a study of cytomegalovirus exposure and HLA in healthy donors. Data came from immunoSEQ multiplex PCR; TCRdb stores just in-frame clones and leaves some out. Its clone listing holds about 88,000 clones. Sequenced sample: PBMCs. These receptors were collected from a girl aged 5-17 years in good health and CMV-seropositive. CDR3s include the opening cysteine and the closing phenylalanine or tryptophan. The D gene is left open where the match is weak.

J | D | V | CDR3 | DNA
TRBJ2-5 | . | TRBV7-9 | CASSSPDQRNQETQYF | TGTGCCAGCAGCTCCCCGGACCAGCGGAACCAAGAGACCCAGTACTTC
TRBJ2-1 | . | TRBV4-3 | CASSQDQSEHNEQFF | TGCGCCAGCAGCCAAGATCAGTCGGAGCACAATGAGCAGTTCTTC
TRBJ1-2 | . | TRBV10-3 | CAISDSLGYTF | TGTGCCATCAGTGATTCCCTTGGCTACACCTTC
TRBJ1-6 | . | TRBV6-1 | CASSVTVIVSPLHF | TGTGCCAGCAGTGTGACAGTGATTGTTTCACCCCTCCACTTT
TRBJ2-3 | . | TRBV28 | CASRGAAADTQYF | TGTGCCAGCAGGGGGGCAGCGGCAGATACGCAGTATTTT
TRBJ1-1 | . | TRBV10-3 | CAIRRSEGNTEAFF | TGTGCCATCAGACGGAGTGAAGGGAACACTGAAGCTTTCTTT
TRBJ2-2 | TRBD1 | TRBV10-3 | CATKGDGQGIAGELFF | TGTGCCACCAAAGGGGATGGACAGGGAATCGCCGGGGAGCTGTTTTTT
TRBJ1-1 | . | TRBV29-1 | CSVILRGYEAFF | TGCAGCGTAATACTTAGGGGTTATGAAGCTTTCTTT
TRBJ2-7 | . | TRBV27 | CATAARNTYEQYF | TGTGCCACCGCGGCAAGGAACACCTACGAGCAGTACTTC
TRBJ2-1 | . | TRBV18 | CASSPMEAINEQFF | TGTGCCAGCTCACCGATGGAGGCGATCAATGAGCAGTTCTTC
TRBJ1-2 | . | TRBV6-5 | CASSYSFQGLGGYTF | TGTGCCAGCAGTTACTCGTTCCAGGGGTTAGGGGGCTACACCTTC
TRBJ2-1 | . | TRBV4-2 | CASSQENNEQFF | TGTGCCAGCAGCCAGGAGAACAATGAGCAGTTCTTC
TRBJ1-4 | TRBD1 | TRBV19 | CASSIGYTTGSELFF | TGTGCCAGTAGTATAGGATACACGACAGGGTCAGAACTGTTTTTT
TRBJ2-2 | . | TRBV11-2 | CASSPTYRTGELFF | TGTGCCAGCAGCCCCACCTATCGCACCGGGGAGCTGTTTTTT
TRBJ1-5 | . | TRBV4-3 | CASSQDPVSSNQPQHF | TGCGCCAGCAGCCAAGATCCGGTTTCTAGCAATCAGCCCCAGCATTTT
TRBJ1-5 | . | TRBV27 | CASSSGEKDQPQHF | TGTGCCAGCAGTTCAGGGGAAAAGGATCAGCCCCAGCATTTT
TRBJ1-5 | . | TRBV27 | CASRLQGKGDQPQHF | TGTGCCAGCAGACTTCAGGGTAAGGGGGATCAGCCCCAGCATTTT
TRBJ2-3 | . | TRBV14 | CASSQDGRVRVDTQYF | TGTGCCAGCAGCCAAGACGGCAGAGTGCGGGTAGATACGCAGTATTTT
TRBJ2-7 | TRBD2 | TRBV7-2 | CASTLSGRVSSYEQYF | TGTGCCAGCACCCTATCGGGGAGGGTGAGCTCCTACGAGCAGTACTTC
TRBJ1-4 | TRBD1 | TRBV28 | CASTDRGDQKLFF | TGTGCCAGCACGGACAGGGGCGATCAAAAACTGTTTTTT
TRBJ1-6 | . | TRBV12-2 | CASRLVWGGNSPLHF | TGTGCAAGTCGCTTAGTTTGGGGAGGCAATTCACCCCTCCACTTT
TRBJ2-1 | . | TRBV7-3 | CASSLSPATRDEQFF | TGTGCCAGCAGCTTAAGCCCAGCCACCAGGGATGAGCAGTTCTTC
TRBJ1-6 | TRBD1 | TRBV6-1 | CASSGIGTGPYSYNSPLHF | TGTGCCAGCAGTGGGATTGGGACAGGCCCATATTCCTATAATTCACCCCTCCACTTT
TRBJ1-3 | . | TRBV5-1 | CASSPLSGGNTIYF | TGCGCCAGCAGCCCTTTGTCGGGTGGAAACACCATATATTTT
TRBJ1-1 | . | TRBV6-5 | CASSYQRLGTEAFF | TGTGCCAGCAGTTACCAGCGGCTGGGCACTGAAGCTTTCTTT
TRBJ2-3 | . | TRBV10-3 | CAISESAVSTDTQYF | TGTGCCATCAGTGAGTCGGCGGTGAGCACAGATACGCAGTATTTT